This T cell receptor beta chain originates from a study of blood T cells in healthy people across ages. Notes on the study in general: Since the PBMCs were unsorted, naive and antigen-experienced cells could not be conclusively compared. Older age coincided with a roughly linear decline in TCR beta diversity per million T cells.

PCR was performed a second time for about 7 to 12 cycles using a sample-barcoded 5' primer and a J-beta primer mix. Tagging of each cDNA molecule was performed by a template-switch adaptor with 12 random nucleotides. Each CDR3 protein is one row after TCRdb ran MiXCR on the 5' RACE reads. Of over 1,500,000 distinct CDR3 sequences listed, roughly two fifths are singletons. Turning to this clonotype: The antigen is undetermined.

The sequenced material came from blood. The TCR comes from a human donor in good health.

In DNA, the CDR3 is TGTGCCACCAGTGCCCGGCAGGGTTCACCCCTCCACTTT. Its translation is CATSARQGSPLHF. The chain combines TRBV24-1 with TRBJ1-6; D perhaps matches TRBD1 (5 bases). The V and J ends lost 5 bases and 9 bases respectively, with 10 bases between them. Germline CDR1 KGHDR, CDR2 SFDVKD. The CDR3 loop spans 13 amino acids.